This T cell receptor (beta chain) was recorded in a study of neurological immune-mediated disorders (dated by TCRdb to about 2019). Background on the whole study: Peripheral blood TCR-beta repertoires from HTLV-I-associated myelopathy (HAM/TSP) patients, multiple sclerosis patients and healthy controls were compared by UMI-based sequencing. The approximately 100 TCR-beta libraries included longitudinal samples, technical triplicates and paired sorted CD4+ and CD8+ T-cell subsets alongside PBMC samples. The cohort was made up of 60 to 75 subjects, consisting of around 14 HAM/TSP patients, roughly 35 multiple sclerosis patients and about 20 healthy controls. Paper-wide results and their limitations: TCR clonal expansion was greatest in HAM/TSP patients and smallest in MS patients, who ranked below even healthy controls. No identical CDR3 amino acid sequences were found to be shared among expanded clones across subjects, suggesting that TCR-beta repertoires were private in all groups.

Healthy controls were blood bank volunteers in Maryland, USA. Unsorted PBMC libraries were generated from 2 million PBMCs stored in RNAlater at -80 °C until RNA extraction. Peripheral blood was subjected to Ficoll-Hypaque density gradient centrifugation to isolate PBMCs, which were then cryopreserved in liquid nitrogen. In this sample, this clonotype turned up many times. The specificity of this receptor is unknown. Per-base qualities were not stored, and no clone one base away is much larger. The CDR3 runs 16 amino acids, cysteine and phenylalanine included. Solely the CDR3 DNA is kept, with 48 bases framed from the first base. V and J are truncated by 4 bases and 4 bases respectively, leaving an intervening sequence of 17 bases. cDNA was synthesized by template-switch 5'RACE using a primer with a 10-nucleotide random unique molecular identifier that tagged each TCR transcript. Every sequencing run covered 15-18 subjects and yielded more than 180 million TCR-beta sequences. The RNeasy kit was used to extract total RNA. The KAPA Real-time Library Amplification kit was used to amplify TCR-beta VDJ regions with primers for the TCR constant region and the 5'RACE anchor. Sample indexes and Illumina adaptors were added in a first PCR, and a second PCR then increased library yield. After Ampure bead purification, the TCR product of roughly 650 bp was size-selected on a 2% E-gel SizeSelection system. Before pooling, library quality was assessed on a Bioanalyzer, concentration was determined with Qubit, and library quantification was performed with the Kapa Library Quantification kit. Paired-end 2 x 150 bp sequencing of the libraries was performed on an Illumina HiSeq 2500. To increase sequence diversity, roughly 24-32% phiX was spiked into each library pool. The study's processing was this. Quality-filtered reads were processed with the UMI-based MiGEC pipeline, which removed over 75% of raw TCR sequences during error correction. IMGT germline references were used for aligning VDJ genes, and each clonotype was defined as a unique CDR3 amino acid sequence together with its V-J genes. VDJtools evaluated clonal expansion, Shannon diversity and CDR3 relatedness (CalcPairwiseDistances, ClusterSamples); CLCbio workbench built phylogenetic trees. Using coefficient-of-variation modelling across technical triplicates, the study counted a clone as expanded if it had at least 8 unique UMIs. TCRdb handled the public reads itself, with Q25 trimming in fastp and clone calling in MiXCR, and kept productive beta chains. When rows share a CDR3 protein, they turn into one entry using the most common DNA and genes. In this record, the V and J calls reflect TCRdb's handling and not the investigators' own analysis. In this sample the table shows 75,000 to 85,000 distinct CDR3 sequences, about 15% of which occur a single time. The ten largest clones capture roughly 14% of the sample.

The rearrangement joined TRBV12-3 or TRBV12-4 to TRBJ1-3, with the D gene uncertain. Sequencing input: PBMCs. This sequence was found in a woman in her forties in good health. The CDR3 corresponds to CASSSDALRNGNTIYF. Here is the DNA: TGTGCCAGCAGTTCGGACGCACTCCGGAACGGAAACACCATATATTTT.